The 32 T cell receptor beta chains in this list originate from one sample, sequenced in a study of CD8+CD57+ T cells in acquired aplastic anemia. Sequenced patients had shown CD8+CD57+ cell expansion by flow cytometry. Both TCR beta VDJ combination and CDR3 sequence profiling were carried out. Genomic DNA was the template for this profiling. MiXCR was run by TCRdb on the reads, yielding one entry per CDR3 protein. This table has 180,000 or so distinct CDR3 sequences, approximately 48% appearing once. Sequenced sample: sorted CD4+, CD8+, or CD8+CD57+ T cells (not recorded which) from PBMCs. The receptor source for this set is a human donor with aplastic anemia.

The J gene is TRBJ2-1, the V gene TRBV19, with TRBD2 identical over 9 bases. CDR1 and CDR2 from the germline V gene are LNHDA and SQIVND (reference sequence). This CDR3 spans 15 amino acids. V gave up 5 bases and J gave up 6 bases; unmatched junction bases: 8. Here the CDR3 reads CASSVTSGLVNEQFF. CDR3 sequence (DNA): TGTGCCAGTAGTGTTACTAGCGGGCTCGTCAATGAGCAGTTCTTC.

The chain combines TRBV6-2 or TRBV6-3 with TRBJ2-3, with D perhaps matching TRBD2 (6 bases). Per the germline V gene, CDR1 is MNHEY and CDR2 is SVGEGT. V was trimmed by 0 bases and J by 0 bases, leaving 22 bases between them. CDR3 size: 20 residues. CDR3 in amino acids: CASSYSFVESRDLSTDTQYF. Written as DNA, the CDR3 is TGTGCCAGCAGTTACTCATTTGTGGAGTCCCGGGACTTAAGCACAGATACGCAGTATTTT.

V and J are TRBV19 and TRBJ1-2; 9 bases line up with TRBD1. The germline V gene has CDR1 LNHDA and CDR2 SQIVND (reference sequence). This CDR3 is 14 amino acids long. Trimming cost V 6 bases and J 7 bases; bases outside gene matches: 9. CDR3 DNA: TGTGCCAGTAGAATGGGACAGGGCCTCGGTGGCTACACCTTC. Its protein is CASRMGQGLGGYTF.

J is TRBJ2-3 and V is TRBV7-9; TRBD1 or TRBD2 may be the D gene (5 bases each). The ends were cut back, 5 bases at V and 0 bases at J, with 15 bases in the middle. The CDR3 is 16 residues long. Germline lookup yields CDR1 SEHNR and CDR2 FQNEAQ (reference sequence). CDR3 protein: CASSDPGTASTDTQYF. In DNA, the CDR3 is TGTGCCAGCAGCGATCCCGGGACGGCGAGCACAGATACGCAGTATTTT.

This chain links TRBV6-2 or TRBV6-3 with TRBJ1-1; D may be TRBD1 (6 bases). The V end was cut by 7 bases, the J end by 5 bases, with 14 bases between. The CDR3 loop spans 13 amino acids. Germline V gene lookup returns CDR1 MNHEY and CDR2 SVGEGT. CDR3 in DNA: TGTGCCAGCATCCAAGGGGGACCTACTGAAGCTTTCTTT. As protein: CASIQGGPTEAFF.

This clonotype was seen at least ten times. This rearrangement joins TRBV19 to TRBJ2-7; tentatively, D is TRBD1 or TRBD2 (5 bases each). Trimming took 1 base from V and 3 from J, leaving 10 bases between them. The germline V gene has CDR1 LNHDA and CDR2 SQIVND (reference sequence). This CDR3 has 14 amino acids. The CDR3 is CASSIGGEGYEQYF. CDR3 DNA sequence: TGTGCCAGTAGTATAGGAGGGGAAGGCTACGAGCAGTACTTC.

About this clonotype itself: The germline gene is not matched at one end of the junction; a read error may be the cause. The chain has TRBV19 and TRBJ2-4; D uncertain. Germline V CDR1 and CDR2: LNHDA, SQIVND (reference sequence). The CDR3 sequence is 13 residues long. In DNA, the CDR3 is TGTGCCAGTAGTATAACAGAAAAAAACGTTCAGTACTTC. Translated: CASSITEKNVQYF.

In this sample, this clonotype turned up many times. The chain is built from TRBV5-6 and TRBJ2-1; tentative D call: TRBD1 (6 bases). Trimming removed 4 bases from V and 3 bases from J, with 14 bases in between. Germline V CDR1 and CDR2: SGHDT, YYEEEE. CDR3 length: 15 residues. This CDR3 is CASSHRDTFYNEQFF. The CDR3 nucleotides are TGTGCCAGCAGCCACCGGGACACCTTCTACAATGAGCAGTTCTTC.

The V and J genes are TRBV12-3 or TRBV12-4 and TRBJ2-3, with 9 bases matching TRBD1. The CDR3 consists of 12 residues. DNA of the CDR3: TGTGGGACGGGACAGGGTCCGAGGGAGCAGTATTTT. Amino acid sequence: CGTGQGPREQYF.

This clonotype has a count of ten or more. The chain joins TRBV7-2 to TRBJ1-6; D unclear. Trimming pared 5 bases from V and 0 bases from J, leaving 11 bases between. CDR1 is SGHTA and CDR2 is FQGNSA in the germline V gene. The CDR3 covers 16 residues. CDR3 in amino acids: CASSPARSSYNSPLHF. Written as DNA, the CDR3 is TGTGCCAGCAGCCCGGCCAGGAGCTCCTATAATTCACCCCTCCACTTT.

The genes are TRBV28 and TRBJ2-7; maybe TRBD1 (6 bases). Trimming took off 7 bases at V and 4 bases at J, with 14 bases between the two ends. The CDR3 runs 13 residues. CDR1 is MDHEN, CDR2 SYDVKM, per germline. The CDR3 region has the DNA TGTGCCAGCACTCCGGGACACAAGTACGAGCAGTACTTC. Translating gives CASTPGHKYEQYF. The full variable domain, with the rest looked up from reference TRBV28 and TRBJ2-7, is DVKVTQSSRYLVKRTGEKVFLECVQDMDHENMFWYRQDPGLGLRLIYFSYDVKMKEKGDIPEGYSVSREKKERFSLILESASTNQTSMYLCASTPGHKYEQYFGPGTRLTVT.

As regards this clonotype: A clone one base away is much larger, so this may be a read error. J is TRBJ1-3 and V is TRBV6-2 or TRBV6-3, with a weak D call TRBD1 (6 bases). The germline CDR1 and CDR2 sequences are MNHEY and SVGEGT. Trimming took off 4 bases at V and 0 bases at J, with 10 bases between the two ends. CDR3 size: 15 residues. CDR3 amino acids: CASSSQGPSGNTIYF. For the CDR3, the DNA is TGTGCCAGCAGTTCCCAGGGGCCCTCTGGAAACACCATATATTTT.

Ten or more counts support this clonotype. V usage is TRBV7-3 and J usage is TRBJ2-7; maybe TRBD1 (6 bases). Germline CDR1 is SGHTA and CDR2 is FQGTGA. CDR3 length equals 15 residues. V shed 1 base and J shed 2 bases, with 12 bases lying between them. The CDR3 region is CASSLMGGQPYEQYF. CDR3 DNA sequence: TGTGCCAGCAGCTTAATGGGTGGACAGCCCTACGAGCAGTACTTC.

Many counts were recorded for this clonotype. The chain joins TRBV5-4 to TRBJ1-6; D possibly corresponds to TRBD1 (5 bases). Germline values: CDR1 SGHNT, CDR2 YYREEE (reference sequence). The V end lost 0 bases, the J end lost 9 bases, and 16 bases lay between the germline ends. The CDR3 sequence is 16 residues long. This CDR3 is CASSLGRSGGLSPLHF. CDR3 nucleotide sequence: TGTGCCAGCAGCTTGGGGAGGTCGGGGGGTCTTTCACCCCTCCACTTT. Using reference TRBV5-4 and TRBJ1-6 for the parts outside the CDR3, the full variable domain is ETGVTQSPTHLIKTRGQQVTLRCSSQSGHNTVSWYQQALGQGPQFIFQYYREEENGRGNFPPRFSGLQFPNYSSELNVNALELDDSALYLCASSLGRSGGLSPLHFGNGTRLTVT.

A few counts support this clonotype. The V gene is TRBV2, the J gene TRBJ2-7, with 7 bases that match TRBD2. Losses at the gene ends were 4 bases for V and 2 bases for J; bases not matched to a gene: 2. The CDR3 contains 13 residues. Germline-derived CDR1 and CDR2 are SNHLY and FYNNEI. As DNA, the CDR3 is TGTGCCAGCAGTGGCGCGGGGGCCTACGAGCAGTACTTC. Encoded protein: CASSGAGAYEQYF.

The sample holds many counts of this clonotype. V and J are TRBV11-2 and TRBJ2-5; 10 bases line up with TRBD1. The J segment lost 7 bases and the V segment lost 3 bases, leaving 5 bases of the junction unmatched. Germline CDR1 reads SGHAT; CDR2 reads FQNNGV. The CDR3 extends over 14 amino acids. The DNA of the CDR3 is TGTGCCAGCAGCTTGGGACAGGGGTACGGGACCCAGTACTTC. This sequence encodes CASSLGQGYGTQYF.

V and J are TRBV7-3 and TRBJ2-5, with a possible D match to TRBD2 (5 bases). V shed 8 bases and J shed 5 bases, with 15 bases lying between them. CDR3 length: 13 residues. Germline V CDR1 and CDR2: SGHTA, FQGTGA. CDR3 region: CASQATSGETQYF. The CDR3 region has the DNA TGTGCCAGCCAGGCAACTAGTGGGGAGACCCAGTACTTC.

The J gene is TRBJ2-7, the V gene TRBV5-8, with 7 bases identical to TRBD2. V dropped 6 bases and J dropped 4; count of bases not matched to a gene: 7. This CDR3 region has 13 residues. CDR1 SGHTS and CDR2 YDEGEE come from the germline V gene. CDR3 residues: CASIPGGGYEQYF. The CDR3 bases are TGTGCCAGCATCCCGGGGGGAGGGTACGAGCAGTACTTC.

The chain combines TRBV10-3 with TRBJ1-2; D gene uncertain. Germline loops: CDR1 ENHRY, CDR2 SYGVKD. Deletions cut 3 bases from V and 2 bases from J, with 4 bases between. There are 12 residues in the CDR3. The CDR3 nucleotides are TGTGCCATCAGTGACAAAAACTATGGCTACACCTTC. This translates into CAISDKNYGYTF.

Turning to this clonotype: A much larger clone differs by one base, so this may be a read error. The genes are TRBV2 and TRBJ1-5; D might be TRBD1 (5 bases). V lost 4 bases and J 7 bases, leaving 8 bases between the germline ends. Germline assignment: CDR1 SNHLY and CDR2 FYNNEI. CDR3 length: 12 amino acids. CDR3 nucleotides: TGTGCCAGCAGTGGGGGGAGGCAGCCCCAGCATTTT. As protein: CASSGGRQPQHF. The full variable domain, with the rest looked up from reference TRBV2 and TRBJ1-5, is EPEVTQTPSHQVTQMGQEVILRCVPISNHLYFYWYRQILGQKVEFLVSFYNNEISEKSEIFDDQFSVERPDGSNFTLKIRSTKLEDSAMYFCASSGGRQPQHFGDGTRLSIL.

The sample holds a few counts of this clonotype. A much larger clone differs by one base, so this may be a read error. The gene calls are TRBV20-1 and TRBJ1-1; D is undetermined. The germline gives CDR1 DFQATT, CDR2 SNEGSKA (reference sequence). The CDR3 extends over 12 amino acids. The germline V and J ends were trimmed by 5 bases and 6 bases, with 13 bases remaining between them. The CDR3 reads CSAGGGLPEAFF. The CDR3 DNA reads as TGCAGTGCTGGAGGTGGCCTCCCTGAAGCTTTCTTT.

With regard to this clonotype: Given a much more abundant clone one base away, this may be a read error. The genes are TRBV20-1 and TRBJ1-1; a weak D match, TRBD1 (5 bases). Germline CDR1 DFQATT, CDR2 SNEGSKA (reference sequence). The CDR3 extends over 16 amino acids. CDR3 in DNA: TGCAGTGCTTACCAAAGGCAGGGCCTTATGAACGCTGAAGCTTTCTTT. Translating gives CSAYQRQGLMNAEAFF.

The chain has TRBV5-4 and TRBJ2-1; D perhaps matches TRBD2 (5 bases). This CDR3 contains 15 residues. Germline CDR1 and CDR2: SGHNT and YYREEE (reference sequence). Trimming pared 5 bases from V and 12 bases from J, leaving 24 bases between. The CDR3 is CASSLGGRAARGQFF. In DNA form, the CDR3 reads TGTGCCAGCAGTTTAGGAGGTAGGGCAGCAAGAGGGCAGTTCTTC.

This rearrangement joins TRBV24-1 to TRBJ1-5, with no clear D. From germline, CDR1 is KGHDR and CDR2 SFDVKD. The CDR3 loop spans 14 amino acids. V lost 4 bases, J lost 4 bases, and 10 bases lay in between. Here the CDR3 DNA reads TGTGCCACCAGTGAAAGGACGGTGAATCAGCCCCAGCATTTT. Translation: CATSERTVNQPQHF.

This clonotype was counted at least ten times. The chain recombines TRBV2 with TRBJ2-3; D call uncertain. CDR1 is SNHLY and CDR2 is FYNNEI in the germline V gene. Trimming took 1 base from V and 9 from J, leaving 17 bases between them. The CDR3 length is 15 residues. CDR3 amino acids: CASSEDGIRVGTQYF. In nucleotides, the CDR3 is TGTGCCAGCAGTGAAGATGGAATTCGGGTAGGCACGCAGTATTTT. The full variable domain, rest sourced from reference TRBV2 and TRBJ2-3, is EPEVTQTPSHQVTQMGQEVILRCVPISNHLYFYWYRQILGQKVEFLVSFYNNEISEKSEIFDDQFSVERPDGSNFTLKIRSTKLEDSAMYFCASSEDGIRVGTQYFGPGTRLTVL.

The chain uses TRBV2 and TRBJ2-7, with 9 bases identical to TRBD1. Germline CDR1 reads SNHLY; CDR2 reads FYNNEI. Losses at the gene ends were 4 bases for V and 6 bases for J; bases not matched to a gene: 7. The CDR3 runs 14 residues. For the CDR3, the DNA is TGTGCCAGCAGTGTGCGACAGGGGGGTCTCGAGCAGTACTTC. It encodes CASSVRQGGLEQYF.

The chain joins TRBV19 to TRBJ2-1; 7 bases line up with TRBD1. This CDR3 is 15 amino acids long. V trimming: 3 bases; J trimming: 0 bases; junction bases outside the gene matches: 2. Germline V CDR1 and CDR2: LNHDA, SQIVND (reference sequence). Here the CDR3 reads CASSMTGLSYNEQFF. The CDR3 nucleotides read TGTGCCAGTAGTATGACAGGGCTCTCCTACAATGAGCAGTTCTTC. Full variable domain (missing parts from reference TRBV19 and TRBJ2-1): DGGITQSPKYLFRKEGQNVTLSCEQNLNHDAMYWYRQDPGQGLRLIYYSQIVNDFQKGDIAEGYSVSREKKESFPLTVTSAQKNPTAFYLCASSMTGLSYNEQFFGPGTRLTVL.

The chain recombines TRBV10-3 with TRBJ1-2; D is undetermined. The CDR3 is 17 amino acids. The V gene's germline CDR1 is ENHRY and CDR2 SYGVKD. V was trimmed by 0 bases and J by 6 bases, leaving 20 bases between them. The CDR3 reads CAISESIVNTPRNGYTF. CDR3 bases: TGTGCCATCAGTGAGTCGATTGTGAACACGCCGAGGAATGGCTACACCTTC.

CDR3 sequence (DNA): TGTGCCATCAAGCGGACAGGGGGCGACGAGCAGTACTTC. Translating gives CAIKRTGGDEQYF. The gene calls are TRBV10-3 and TRBJ2-7; 11 nucleotides align to TRBD1. Germline V lookup: CDR1 ENHRY, CDR2 SYGVKD. J was trimmed by 5 bases and V by 7 bases; bases with no gene match: 4. This CDR3 is built from 13 residues.

A remark on this clonotype: One end of the junction does not line up with germline, which may come from a read error. The V and J genes are TRBV7-7 and TRBJ2-7; D is undetermined. The germline gives CDR1 SSHAT, CDR2 FNYEAQ (reference sequence). The CDR3 totals 14 residues. The chain's CDR3 is CASSLTPDALEQYF. For the CDR3, the DNA is TGTGCTAGCAGCTTAACCCCGGATGCGCTCGAGCAGTACTTC.

The V gene is TRBV20-1, the J gene TRBJ2-2; the D is unclear. The CDR3 has 12 amino acids. V lost 3 bases and J 1 base, leaving 3 bases between the germline ends. Germline V CDR1 and CDR2: DFQATT, SNEGSKA (reference sequence). CDR3 coding DNA: TGCAGTGCTAGTGAGAACACCGGGGAGCTGTTTTTT. Its protein is CSASENTGELFF.

This clonotype was detected many times. The chain combines TRBV6-1 with TRBJ1-5; possibly TRBD1 for D (5 bases). V shed 5 bases and J shed 7 bases, with 18 bases lying between them. This CDR3 region has 15 residues. CDR1 is MNHNS, CDR2 SASEGT, per germline. For the CDR3, the DNA is TGTGCCAGCAGTCCACTTGGCGGGGGAGGACAGCCCCAGCATTTT. This gives the protein CASSPLGGGGQPQHF.